The text below deals with one TCR beta chain. These data are taken from a study of cytomegalovirus exposure and HLA in healthy donors. The CDR3 sequence is 16 residues long. Germline V CDR1 and CDR2: SGHVS, FNYEAQ. Trimming removed 5 bases from V and 5 bases from J; junction bases left unmatched: 12. Primers: 60 Vbeta forward and 13 Jbeta reverse. Assay: immunoSEQ multiplex PCR; the TCRdb copy retains only in-frame clones and omits some. The sample carries 110,000 to 150,000 clones, about four fifths recorded once. Sample: PBMCs. The V call is TRBV7-6, the J call TRBJ1-5; TRBD1 matches at 7 bases. The receptor's source is a middle-aged woman in good health and CMV-seropositive. CDR3 amino acids: CASSPSGTALDQPQHF. CDR3 nucleotide sequence: TGTGCCAGCAGCCCTTCCGGGACAGCCCTCGATCAGCCCCAGCATTTT.